This T cell receptor (beta chain) is drawn from a study of cytomegalovirus exposure and HLA in healthy donors. Of note for this clone: Its antigen is undetermined.

The trim removed 6 bases at V and 9 bases at J, leaving 11 bases unmatched. The CDR3 length is 14 residues. Germline CDR1 and CDR2: ENHRY and SYGVKD. Study-wide results and caveats: Some 150 TCR beta chains were listed as cytomegalovirus-associated.

The donors were part of the validation cohort, which consisted of roughly 110 subjects and was separate from the first cohort of about 720 subjects. Sequencing used immunoSEQ multiplex PCR; TCRdb keeps in-frame clones, though not all of them. The profile covers tens of thousands of clones, with around nine tenths appearing a single time and roughly 1.2% taken by the ten largest. Sequencing used PBMCs. The gene calls are TRBV10-3 and TRBJ2-1, with 7 bases matching TRBD2. This receptor was identified in a young man in good health and CMV-seronegative. DNA for the CDR3: TGTGCCATCAGCCGGGGGGTGGTCCAGACTGAGCAGTTCTTC. Encoded protein: CAISRGVVQTEQFF.